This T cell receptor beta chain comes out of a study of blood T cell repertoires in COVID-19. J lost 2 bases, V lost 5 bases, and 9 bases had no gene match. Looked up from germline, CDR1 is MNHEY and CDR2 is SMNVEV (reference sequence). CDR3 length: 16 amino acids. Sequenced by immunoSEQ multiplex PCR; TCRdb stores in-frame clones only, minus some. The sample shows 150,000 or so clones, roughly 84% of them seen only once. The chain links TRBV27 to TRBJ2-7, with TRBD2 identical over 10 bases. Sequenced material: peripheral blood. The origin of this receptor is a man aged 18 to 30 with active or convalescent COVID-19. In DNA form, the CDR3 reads TGTGCCAGCAGTCTTACCGGGACTAGCGTAACCTACGAGCAGTACTTC. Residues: CASSLTGTSVTYEQYF.